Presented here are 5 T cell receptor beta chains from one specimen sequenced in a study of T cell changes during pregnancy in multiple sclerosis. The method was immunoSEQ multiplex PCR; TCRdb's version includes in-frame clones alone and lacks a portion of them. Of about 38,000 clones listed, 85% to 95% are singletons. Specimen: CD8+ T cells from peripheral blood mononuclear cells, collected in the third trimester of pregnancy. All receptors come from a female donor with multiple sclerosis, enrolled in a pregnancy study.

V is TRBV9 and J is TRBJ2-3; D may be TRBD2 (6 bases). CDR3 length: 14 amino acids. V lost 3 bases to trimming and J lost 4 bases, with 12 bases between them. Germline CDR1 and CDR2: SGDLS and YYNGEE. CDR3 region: CASSASGSPDTQYF. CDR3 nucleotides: TGTGCCAGCAGCGCCTCCGGGAGCCCAGATACGCAGTATTTT.

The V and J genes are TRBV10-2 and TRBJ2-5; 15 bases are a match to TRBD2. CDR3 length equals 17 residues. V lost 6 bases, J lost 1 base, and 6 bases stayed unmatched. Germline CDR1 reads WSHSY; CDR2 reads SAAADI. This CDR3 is CASRRTSGGVLQETQYF. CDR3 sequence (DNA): TGCGCCAGCAGACGGACTAGCGGGGGGGTACTCCAAGAGACCCAGTACTTC.

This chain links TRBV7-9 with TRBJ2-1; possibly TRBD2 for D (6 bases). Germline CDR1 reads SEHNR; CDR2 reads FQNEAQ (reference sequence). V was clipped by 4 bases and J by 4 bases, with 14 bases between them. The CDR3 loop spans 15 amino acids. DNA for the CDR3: TGTGCCAGCAGCTCCGACGGGGGAGAATACAATGAGCAGTTCTTC. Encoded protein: CASSSDGGEYNEQFF.

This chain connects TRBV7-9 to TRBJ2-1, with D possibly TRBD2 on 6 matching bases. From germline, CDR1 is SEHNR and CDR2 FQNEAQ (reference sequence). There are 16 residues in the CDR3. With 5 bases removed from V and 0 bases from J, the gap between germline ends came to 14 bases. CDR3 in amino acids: CASSVLAASSYNEQFF. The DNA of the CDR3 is TGTGCCAGCAGCGTATTAGCGGCGAGCTCCTACAATGAGCAGTTCTTC.

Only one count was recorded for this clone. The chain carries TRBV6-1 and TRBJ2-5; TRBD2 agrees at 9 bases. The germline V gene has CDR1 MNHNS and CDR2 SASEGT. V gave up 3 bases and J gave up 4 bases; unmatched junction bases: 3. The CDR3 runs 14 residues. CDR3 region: CASSEGRGGETQYF. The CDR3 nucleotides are TGTGCCAGCAGTGAGGGGCGGGGGGGAGAGACCCAGTACTTC.